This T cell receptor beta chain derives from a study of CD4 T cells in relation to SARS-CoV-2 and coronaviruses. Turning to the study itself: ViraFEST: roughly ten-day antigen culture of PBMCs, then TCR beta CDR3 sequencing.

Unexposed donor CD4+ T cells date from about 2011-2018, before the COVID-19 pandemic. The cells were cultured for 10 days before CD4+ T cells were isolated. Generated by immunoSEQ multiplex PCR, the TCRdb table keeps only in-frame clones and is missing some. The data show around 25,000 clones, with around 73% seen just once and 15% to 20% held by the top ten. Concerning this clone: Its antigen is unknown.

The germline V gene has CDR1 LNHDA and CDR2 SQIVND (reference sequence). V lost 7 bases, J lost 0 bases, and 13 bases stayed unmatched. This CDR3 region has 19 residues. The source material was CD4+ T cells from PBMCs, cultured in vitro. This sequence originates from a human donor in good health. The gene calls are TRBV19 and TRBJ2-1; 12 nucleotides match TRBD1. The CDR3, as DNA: TGTGCCAGTAAGGTTCGGGGACAGGGGGCCGAGAGCTCCTACAATGAGCAGTTCTTC. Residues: CASKVRGQGAESSYNEQFF.